The 18 T cell receptor beta chains in this list originate from one sample, sequenced in a study of T-cell reconstitution after alpha-beta-depleted transplantation in children. During its preparation, the TCRbeta library received unique molecular identifiers. TCRdb recomputed calls from the PCR reads with MiXCR, one row per CDR3 protein. The table shows 190,000 or so distinct CDR3 sequences, with 6.5% to 7.5% occurring only once. The source was PBMCs from the stem cell graft donor, collected from the stem cell graft. The receptor source for this set is a human donor who donated a stem cell graft to a child with Wiskott-Aldrich syndrome.

This clonotype came up many times. V is TRBV20-1 and J is TRBJ2-1; D not resolved. Between the trimmed V and J ends, which lost 5 bases and 8 bases, there was a span of 10 bases. The CDR3 totals 11 residues. Per the germline V gene, CDR1 is DFQATT and CDR2 is SNEGSKA (reference sequence). The CDR3 sequence: CSAPVTYEQFF. The CDR3 bases are TGCAGTGCTCCCGTGACATATGAGCAGTTCTTC.

The J gene is TRBJ2-5, the V gene TRBV6-1, with D perhaps assigned TRBD1 or TRBD2 (6 bases each). Germline assignment: CDR1 MNHNS and CDR2 SASEGT. This CDR3 contains 15 residues. V was shortened by 6 bases and J by 5 bases, with 19 bases between the two germline ends. CDR3 sequence: CASSRGHPSGETQYF. CDR3 nucleotides: TGTGCCAGCAGCCGGGGACACCCGAGCGGGGAGACCCAGTACTTC.

This clonotype was detected many times. The chain recombines TRBV12-3 or TRBV12-4 with TRBJ1-1, with 9 bases identical to TRBD1. Trimming removed 6 bases from V and 5 bases from J; junction bases left unmatched: 10. This CDR3 comprises 15 residues. Written as DNA, the CDR3 is TGTGCCAGCAGCCAGCCCGGGACAGGGAGTACTGAAGCTTTCTTT. Its translation: CASSQPGTGSTEAFF.

This clonotype was counted at least ten times. The rearrangement uses TRBV6-5 and TRBJ1-2; D is perhaps TRBD1 (5 bases). V gave up 2 bases and J gave up 4 bases, with 11 bases separating them. The germline CDR1 and CDR2 sequences are MNHEY and SVGAGI. The CDR3 is 14 amino acids. CDR3 in DNA: TGTGCCAGCAGTTACCTGGGGGGGGGCTATGGCTACACCTTC. Its translation: CASSYLGGGYGYTF.

This clonotype has at least ten counts. J is TRBJ2-1 and V is TRBV20-1; 7 bases fit TRBD2. Germline CDR1 DFQATT, CDR2 SNEGSKA (reference sequence). The CDR3 length is 14 residues. V gave up 4 bases and J gave up 8 bases; unmatched junction bases: 11. The CDR3 DNA reads as TGCAGTGCTACCGGTCCTAGCGGCAGGGATGAGCAGTTCTTC. It specifies CSATGPSGRDEQFF.

This clonotype has a count of ten or more. This rearrangement joins TRBV29-1 to TRBJ2-3; 9 positions match TRBD2. CDR1 and CDR2 from the germline V gene are SQVTM and ANQGSEA. The CDR3 totals 15 residues. Trimming took 4 bases from V and 5 from J; bases not matched to a gene: 10. CDR3 sequence reads: CSVAAGGLEKDTQYF. In nucleotides, the CDR3 is TGCAGCGTTGCTGCGGGGGGGCTTGAGAAAGATACGCAGTATTTT.

The table lists this clonotype with many counts. This chain links TRBV12-3 or TRBV12-4 with TRBJ1-2; TRBD1 is a possible D gene (5 bases). V was cut by 3 bases and J by 3 bases, with 14 bases left in between. The CDR3 is made up of 15 amino acids. For the CDR3, the DNA is TGTGCCAGCAGTTTTAGGCAGGGACTATACTATGGCTACACCTTC. Amino acid sequence: CASSFRQGLYYGYTF.

A few counts support this clonotype. This chain uses TRBV5-1 with TRBJ1-2; 9 bases are a match to TRBD1. The CDR3 consists of 19 residues. The germline CDR1 and CDR2 sequences are SGHRS and YFSETQ. J gave up 8 bases and V 1 base, and 21 bases lay outside the gene matches. CDR3 residues: CASSLYLSGTGISSSGYTF. The CDR3 nucleotides are TGCGCCAGCAGCTTGTATCTATCCGGGACAGGGATTAGTTCGTCGGGCTACACCTTC.

This clonotype has at least ten counts. The chain links TRBV5-8 to TRBJ1-2, with D tentatively TRBD1 (5 bases). V gave up 4 bases and J gave up 4 bases, with 8 bases separating them. The germline gives CDR1 SGHTS, CDR2 YDEGEE. The length of the CDR3 is 12 residues. The CDR3 region has the DNA TGTGCCAGCAGCGAAACAGGCTATGGCTACACCTTC. Translation gives CASSETGYGYTF.

This clonotype was picked up many times. The chain carries TRBV13 and TRBJ1-4; D gene unclear. The CDR3 extends over 14 amino acids. CDR1 is PRHDT and CDR2 is FYEKMQ in the germline V gene (reference sequence). V lost 0 bases and J 8 bases, leaving 10 bases between the germline ends. Written as DNA, the CDR3 is TGTGCCAGCAGCTTAGGGGGCGCGAAGGAAAAACTGTTTTTT. Its translation: CASSLGGAKEKLFF.

This clonotype was observed at least ten times. J is TRBJ1-1 and V is TRBV29-1; D might be TRBD1 (6 bases). This CDR3 spans 12 amino acids. V was trimmed by 6 bases and J by 4 bases, leaving 12 bases between them. Germline V gene data show CDR1 as SQVTM and CDR2 as ANQGSEA. The chain's CDR3 is CSVQGRGTEAFF. Here the CDR3 DNA reads TGCAGCGTACAGGGTCGGGGCACTGAAGCTTTCTTT.

The table lists this clonotype with many counts. The chain uses TRBV20-1 and TRBJ1-6; 7 bases fit TRBD1. The V gene's germline CDR1 is DFQATT and CDR2 SNEGSKA (reference sequence). CDR3 length: 14 residues. Germline trimming cut 1 base from V and 8 bases from J; bases unmatched to any gene: 5. CDR3 in amino acids: CSARVQGVDSPLHF. CDR3 in DNA: TGCAGTGCTAGAGTTCAGGGGGTGGATTCACCCCTCCACTTT.

Of note for this clonotype: This may arise from a read error, as a much more abundant clone is one base away. The chain couples TRBV5-1 to TRBJ1-5; 9 positions agree with TRBD1. Germline CDR1 reads SGHRS; CDR2 reads YFSETQ. The CDR3 extends over 14 amino acids. This CDR3 is CAGSLGQGEEPQHF. DNA of the CDR3: TGCGCCGGCAGCTTGGGACAGGGCGAAGAGCCCCAGCATTTT.

This clonotype was recorded at least ten times. CDR3 nucleotide sequence: TGCAGTGCTGGGTCGGGCAGGGGGAGCTCCTACGAGCAGTACTTC. It translates to CSAGSGRGSSYEQYF. The rearrangement joins TRBV20-1 to TRBJ2-7; 7 nucleotides match TRBD1. The J segment lost 0 bases and the V segment lost 5 bases, leaving 10 bases of the junction unmatched. The CDR3 sequence is 15 residues long. The V gene's germline CDR1 is DFQATT and CDR2 SNEGSKA (reference sequence).

This clonotype appeared many times. The chain combines TRBV29-1 with TRBJ2-1; D possibly corresponds to TRBD1 (6 bases). Germline CDR1 reads SQVTM; CDR2 reads ANQGSEA. CDR3 length: 11 amino acids. V lost 5 bases and J 16 bases, leaving 18 bases between the germline ends. DNA of the CDR3: TGCAGCGTTTTTACCGGGACATCATGCTTCTTC. It codes for CSVFTGTSCFF.

The table lists this clonotype with many counts. The chain carries TRBV20-1 and TRBJ1-2; D gene ambiguous. Germline-derived CDR1 and CDR2 are DFQATT and SNEGSKA (reference sequence). This CDR3 comprises 15 residues. V lost 4 bases, J lost 0 bases, and 15 bases lay in between. The CDR3 loop reads CSAKLWALTNYGYTF. In DNA form, the CDR3 reads TGCAGTGCTAAACTATGGGCGTTAACTAACTATGGCTACACCTTC.

In this sample, this clonotype turned up a few times. The CDR3 DNA reads TGTGCCAGCAGCCGGACCGTTGGTGGACTCACGAACACTGAAGCTTTCTTT. It is translated as CASSRTVGGLTNTEAFF. The rearrangement uses TRBV7-8 and TRBJ1-1; D is unclear. There are 17 residues in the CDR3. Per germline, CDR1 SGHVS and CDR2 FQNEAQ. Deletions cut 5 bases from V and 1 base from J, with 20 bases between.

This clonotype was seen ten or more times. The V and J genes are TRBV18 and TRBJ1-2, with TRBD1 matching over 7 bases. The germline V gene has CDR1 KGHSH and CDR2 LQKENI. CDR3 length equals 15 residues. J was trimmed by 4 bases and V by 3 bases; bases with no gene match: 8. CDR3 nucleotide sequence: TGTGCCAGCTCACCGATACAGGGGACCGTCTATGGCTACACCTTC. Translated, it gives CASSPIQGTVYGYTF.